This T cell receptor (beta chain) was sequenced in a study of radiotherapy plus CTLA-4 blockade in lung cancer (dated by TCRdb to 2016 to 2018). For context, the study as a whole: Objective responses were observed in more than 15% of enrolled patients, and disease control was achieved in 30% to 40%.

In regard to this clone: The antigen this receptor binds is unknown. No much larger clone exists at a distance of one base, and base qualities are not known.

Libraries were made using the immunoSEQ multiplex PCR assay. TCRdb carries this immuneACCESS record with in-frame sequences only. Its versions omit some clonotypes, under half of them owing to an unresolved V gene in the studies checked, with the rest unexplained. The sample has about 90,000 clones on record, about two thirds of them singletons. The leading ten clones occupy about 14% of the sample. The paper as a whole reports these results and caveats: The strongest predictors of response, as reported, were early dynamic changes in blood T cell clones along with a rise in serum interferon-beta after radiation. TCR clones derived from tumors expanded in peripheral blood after treatment with radiotherapy and ipilimumab.

Focal radiation therapy combined with CTLA-4 blockade (ipilimumab) was tested in patients with chemo-refractory metastatic non-small-cell lung cancer. The germline V gene encodes CDR1 SGHNT and CDR2 YYREEE (reference sequence). V is reduced by 7 bases and J by 0 bases, leaving a spacing of 13 bases between them. The CDR3 covers 14 residues, taking in both the cysteine and the phenylalanine. Only the CDR3 part of the read is kept: 42 bases, read in frame from the first base. The sequence was obtained from a human donor with non-small cell lung cancer that progressed on radiotherapy plus ipilimumab. Here the chain combines TRBV5-4 and TRBJ1-1; the D gene is possibly TRBD1, with 5 bases matching. The sequencing here drew on peripheral blood, taken from a patient treated with radiotherapy plus ipilimumab. The sequenced DNA: TGTGCCAGCTCGCGGGGACGGATGAACACTGAAGCTTTCTTT. Translated, it gives CASSRGRMNTEAFF.